There are many counts of the clone carrying this T cell receptor (beta chain). This sample was taken from a study of shared clonotypes between healthy human individuals. Germline CDR1 is LNHDA and CDR2 is SQIVND (reference sequence). V was trimmed by 3 bases and J by 7 bases, leaving 13 bases between them. The CDR3 covers 15 residues. An even split of each subset's genomic DNA across several immunoSEQ plates was performed. Profiled with immunoSEQ multiplex PCR; TCRdb holds only in-frame clones, not every one. The data show approximately 1.1 million clones, about four fifths seen once. The sequenced sample was memory CD4+ T cells from PBMCs. The subset denotes: CD45RA-negative fraction. This chain joins TRBV19 and TRBJ1-6; D is uncertain. This clonotype originated in a man younger than 35 in good health. Some clones in this sample may be carry-over from other donors' samples. DNA for the CDR3: TGTGCCAGTAGTATTGCCCGTCAGAGGAATTCACCCCTCCACTTT. It is translated as CASSIARQRNSPLHF.